The 11 T cell receptor beta chains listed next were all sequenced from one sample in a study of T cells in Graves' hyperthyroidism and ophthalmopathy. What was amplified from RNA transcripts were TCR beta CDR3 regions. The HTBI set primed first-round TCR CDR3 RT-PCR. TCRdb reprocessed the multiplex PCR reads with MiXCR, giving one entry per CDR3 protein. Here the sample spans about 280,000 distinct CDR3 sequences, about 25% being singletons. Input material: blood. These receptors came from a man between 35 and 55 years old with Graves' hyperthyroidism that later progressed to Graves' ophthalmopathy.

The chain employs TRBV12-3 or TRBV12-4 and TRBJ1-1; D unresolved. V was shortened by 7 bases and J by 8 bases, with 17 bases between the two germline ends. The CDR3 spans 13 residues. The CDR3 protein is CASTPPEDVEAFF. CDR3 sequence (DNA): TGTGCCAGCACCCCCCCGGAAGACGTAGAAGCTTTCTTT.

This clonotype has at least ten counts. V gene TRBV20-1 combines with J gene TRBJ1-1, with no clear D. The CDR3 is 11 residues long. The ends were cut back, 6 bases at V and 5 bases at J, with 10 bases in the middle. The germline CDR1 and CDR2 sequences are DFQATT and SNEGSKA (reference sequence). The CDR3 loop reads CSAEAVTEAFF. The CDR3 coding sequence is TGCAGTGCCGAGGCGGTGACTGAAGCTTTCTTT.

The chain joins TRBV19 to TRBJ1-1; no clear D gene. Germline CDR1 LNHDA, CDR2 SQIVND (reference sequence). The CDR3 covers 14 residues. The V end lost 6 bases, the J end lost 1 base, and 12 bases lay between the germline ends. The CDR3 nucleotides are TGTGCCAGTAGCCACCTAGGTGGGAACACTGAAGCTTTCTTT. It yields the protein CASSHLGGNTEAFF.

The sample holds many counts of this clonotype. The chain carries TRBV5-1 and TRBJ1-1; D is uncertain. The CDR3 has 13 residues. Per germline, CDR1 SGHRS and CDR2 YFSETQ. Trimming pared 5 bases from V and 0 bases from J, leaving 8 bases between. CDR3 sequence reads: CASRIDLNTEAFF. The CDR3 DNA sequence: TGCGCCAGCAGGATTGACCTGAACACTGAAGCTTTCTTT. The whole variable domain, remainder taken from reference TRBV5-1 and TRBJ1-1, is KAGVTQTPRYLIKTRGQQVTLSCSPISGHRSVSWYQQTPGQGLQFLFEYFSETQRNKGNFPGRFSGRQFSNSRSEMNVSTLELGDSALYLCASRIDLNTEAFFGQGTRLTVV.

This clonotype has at least ten counts. The V and J genes are TRBV12-3 or TRBV12-4 and TRBJ2-7, with 11 bases aligning to TRBD2. The length of the CDR3 is 17 residues. V gave up 5 bases and J gave up 4 bases; unmatched junction bases: 13. The CDR3 DNA follows: TGTGCCAGCAGTCGATTCCCTCCTAGCGGGAGGTCTTACGAGCAGTACTTC. This gives the protein CASSRFPPSGRSYEQYF.

V is TRBV6-2 or TRBV6-3 and J is TRBJ2-7; D remains unclear. Germline values: CDR1 MNHEY, CDR2 SVGEGT. V was pared by 1 base and J by 0 bases, with 4 bases between. The CDR3 is 13 residues long. The CDR3 DNA is TGTGCCAGCAGTTACTACGGCTCCTACGAGCAGTACTTC. It is translated as CASSYYGSYEQYF.

This clonotype was observed at least ten times. This rearrangement joins TRBV7-9 to TRBJ1-5, with 8 positions matching TRBD1. The CDR3 extends over 17 amino acids. CDR1 is SEHNR, CDR2 FQNEAQ, per germline (reference sequence). V lost 0 bases, J lost 0 bases, and 4 bases stayed unmatched. The CDR3 region has the DNA TGTGCCAGCAGCTTAGCCGGGACAGGTAATAGCAATCAGCCCCAGCATTTT. It codes for CASSLAGTGNSNQPQHF.

The V and J genes are TRBV6-5 and TRBJ2-3; D perhaps matches TRBD2 (5 bases). The CDR3 totals 16 residues. The germline V gene has CDR1 MNHEY and CDR2 SVGAGI. V was cut by 0 bases and J by 5 bases, with 15 bases left in between. The CDR3 DNA is TGTGCCAGCAGTTACTCGAAGGTGTCCGGGGAAGATACGCAGTATTTT. Encoded protein: CASSYSKVSGEDTQYF.

This clonotype was observed many times. The rearrangement links TRBV12-3 or TRBV12-4 to TRBJ1-2; D might be TRBD1 (5 bases). The CDR3 totals 11 residues. Trimming took off 6 bases at V and 8 bases at J, with 10 bases between the two ends. DNA for the CDR3: TGTGCCAGCAGATCCCGGGGCGGCTACACCTTC. Translated: CASRSRGGYTF.

This clonotype was picked up many times. The CDR3 coding sequence is TGCGCCAGCAGCACGATCGGCCCCGGGACAGGGGGGGGCGAGCAGTACTTC. It codes for CASSTIGPGTGGGEQYF. The chain employs TRBV5-1 and TRBJ2-7; 11 bases align to TRBD1. Germline V lookup: CDR1 SGHRS, CDR2 YFSETQ. V shed 4 bases, J shed 6 bases, and the junction held 15 bases outside the gene matches. This CDR3 region has 17 residues.

The V and J genes are TRBV6-5 and TRBJ2-7; 8 bases align to TRBD2. V lost 2 bases to trimming and J lost 5 bases; unmatched junction nucleotides: 5. Germline V lookup: CDR1 MNHEY, CDR2 SVGAGI. CDR3 length: 14 amino acids. CDR3 nucleotide sequence: TGTGCCAGCAGTTACGAAGGGACTAGTCACGAGCAGTACTTC. Translation: CASSYEGTSHEQYF.